The present T cell receptor beta chain was sequenced within a study of long-term antiretroviral therapy in people with HIV. Study-level findings and limits: Clonotypes expanded prior to ART showed repertoire dominance at all sampled time points.

A minimum of one pre-ART and two post-ART PBMC samples existed for each donor. Running of the v3.0 immunoSEQ assay took place at survey level. Profiled with immunoSEQ multiplex PCR; TCRdb holds only in-frame clones, not every one. Among around 15,000 clones listed, about 85% were seen once. Germline loops: CDR1 SGHRS, CDR2 YFSETQ. The J segment lost 7 bases and the V segment lost 2 bases, leaving 8 bases of the junction unmatched. The CDR3 consists of 14 residues. With regard to this clone: Its specificity is not known.

The origin of this receptor is a woman aged 35 to 49 with HIV. The rearrangement links TRBV5-1 to TRBJ2-7, with TRBD2 matching 8 bases. The input for sequencing was unsorted PBMCs, taken 0.5 years after starting antiretroviral therapy. DNA of the CDR3: TGCGCCAGCAGCTTCGGCGGGAGGATGGGGGAGCAGTACTTC. It yields the protein CASSFGGRMGEQYF.